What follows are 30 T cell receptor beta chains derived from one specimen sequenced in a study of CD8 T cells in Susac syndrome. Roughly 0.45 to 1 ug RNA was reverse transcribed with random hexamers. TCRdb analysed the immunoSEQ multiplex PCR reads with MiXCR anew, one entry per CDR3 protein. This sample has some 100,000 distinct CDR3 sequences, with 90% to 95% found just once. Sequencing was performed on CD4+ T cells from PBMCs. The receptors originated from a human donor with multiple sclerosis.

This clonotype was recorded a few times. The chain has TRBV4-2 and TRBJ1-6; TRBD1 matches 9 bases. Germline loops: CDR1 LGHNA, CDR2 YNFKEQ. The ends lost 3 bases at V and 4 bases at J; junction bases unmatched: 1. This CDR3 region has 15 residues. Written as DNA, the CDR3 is TGTGCCAGCAGCCAGGGACAGGGATATAATTCACCCCTCCACTTT. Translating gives CASSQGQGYNSPLHF.

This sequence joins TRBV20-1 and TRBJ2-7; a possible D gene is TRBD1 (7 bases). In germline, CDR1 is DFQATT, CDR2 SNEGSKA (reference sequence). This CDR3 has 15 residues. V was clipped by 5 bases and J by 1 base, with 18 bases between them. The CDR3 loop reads CSAHPPTGRSYEQYF. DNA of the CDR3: TGCAGTGCTCATCCCCCGACAGGGAGGTCCTACGAGCAGTACTTC.

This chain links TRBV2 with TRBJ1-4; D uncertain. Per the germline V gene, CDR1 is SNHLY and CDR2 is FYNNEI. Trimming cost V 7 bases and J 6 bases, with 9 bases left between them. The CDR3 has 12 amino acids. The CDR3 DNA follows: TGTGCCAGCAAACTGATTGATGAAAAACTGTTTTTT. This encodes CASKLIDEKLFF.

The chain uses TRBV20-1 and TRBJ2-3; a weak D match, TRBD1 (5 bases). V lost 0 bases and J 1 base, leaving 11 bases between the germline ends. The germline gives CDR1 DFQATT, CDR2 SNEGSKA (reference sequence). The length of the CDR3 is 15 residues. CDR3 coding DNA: TGCAGTGCTAGAGATTCGGCCAGGGGCACAGATACGCAGTATTTT. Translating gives CSARDSARGTDTQYF.

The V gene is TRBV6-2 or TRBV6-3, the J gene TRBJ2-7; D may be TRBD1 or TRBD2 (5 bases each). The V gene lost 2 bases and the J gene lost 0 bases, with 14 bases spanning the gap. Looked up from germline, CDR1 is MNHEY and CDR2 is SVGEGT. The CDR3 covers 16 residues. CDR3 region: CASSYGGSRLSYEQYF. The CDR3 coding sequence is TGTGCCAGCAGTTACGGGGGATCAAGACTCTCCTACGAGCAGTACTTC.

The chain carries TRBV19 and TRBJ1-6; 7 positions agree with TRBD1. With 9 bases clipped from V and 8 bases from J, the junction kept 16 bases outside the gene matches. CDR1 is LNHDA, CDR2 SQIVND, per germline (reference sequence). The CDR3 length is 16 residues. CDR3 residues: CASRPGRQGGHSPLHF. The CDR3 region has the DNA TGTGCCAGCCGCCCGGGAAGACAGGGTGGCCATTCACCCCTCCACTTT.

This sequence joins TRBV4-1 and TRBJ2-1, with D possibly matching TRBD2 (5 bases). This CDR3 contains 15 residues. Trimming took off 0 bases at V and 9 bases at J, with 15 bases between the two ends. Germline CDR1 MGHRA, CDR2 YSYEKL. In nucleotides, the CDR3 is TGCGCCAGCAGCCAAGAACGACGGGGATTTTCTGAGCAGTTCTTC. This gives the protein CASSQERRGFSEQFF.

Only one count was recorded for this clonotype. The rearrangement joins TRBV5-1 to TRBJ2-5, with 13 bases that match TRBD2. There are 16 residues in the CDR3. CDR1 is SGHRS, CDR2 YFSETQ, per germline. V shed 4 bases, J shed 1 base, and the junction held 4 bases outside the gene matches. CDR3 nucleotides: TGCGCCAGCAGCACGGGACTAGCGGGAAGCCAAGAGACCCAGTACTTC. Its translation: CASSTGLAGSQETQYF.

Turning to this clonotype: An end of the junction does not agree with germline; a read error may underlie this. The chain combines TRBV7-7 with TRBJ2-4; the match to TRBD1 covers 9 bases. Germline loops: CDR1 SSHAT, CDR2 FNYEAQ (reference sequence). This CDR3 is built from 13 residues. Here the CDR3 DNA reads TGTGCTAGCAGCCAAGGACAGGGGAACATTCAGTACTTC. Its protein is CASSQGQGNIQYF.

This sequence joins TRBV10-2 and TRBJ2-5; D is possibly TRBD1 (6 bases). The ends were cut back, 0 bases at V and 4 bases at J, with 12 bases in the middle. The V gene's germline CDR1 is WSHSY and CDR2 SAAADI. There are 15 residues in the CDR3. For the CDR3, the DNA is TGCGCCAGCAGTGAGTCACAGGGTATCCGAGAGACCCAGTACTTC. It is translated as CASSESQGIRETQYF.

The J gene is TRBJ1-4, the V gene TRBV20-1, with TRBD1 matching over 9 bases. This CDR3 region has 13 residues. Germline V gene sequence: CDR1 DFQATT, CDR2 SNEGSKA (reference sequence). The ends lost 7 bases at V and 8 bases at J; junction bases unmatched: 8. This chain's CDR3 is CSGAGTGSEKLFF. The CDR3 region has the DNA TGCAGTGGAGCCGGGACAGGGAGCGAAAAACTGTTTTTT.

This CDR3 is CASSSTFQGDGYTF. CDR3 in DNA: TGCGCCAGCAGCTCGACCTTTCAGGGGGACGGCTACACCTTC. The genes are TRBV5-1 and TRBJ1-2; 7 bases map to TRBD1. Trimming cost V 3 bases and J 8 bases; bases outside gene matches: 10. This CDR3 spans 14 amino acids. From germline, CDR1 is SGHRS and CDR2 YFSETQ.

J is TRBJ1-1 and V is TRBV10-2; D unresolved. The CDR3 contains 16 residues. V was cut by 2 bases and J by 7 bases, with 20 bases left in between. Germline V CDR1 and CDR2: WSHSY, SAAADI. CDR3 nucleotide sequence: TGCGCCAGCAGTGAGCCCCCAACATGGTCAGAGGGTGAAGCTTTCTTT. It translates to CASSEPPTWSEGEAFF.

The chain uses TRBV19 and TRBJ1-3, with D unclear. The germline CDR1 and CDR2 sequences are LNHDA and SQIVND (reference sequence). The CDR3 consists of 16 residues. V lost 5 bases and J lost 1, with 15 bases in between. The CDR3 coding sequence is TGTGCCAGTAGTCTATCCGGTCCAAGGTCTGGAAACACCATATATTTT. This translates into CASSLSGPRSGNTIYF.

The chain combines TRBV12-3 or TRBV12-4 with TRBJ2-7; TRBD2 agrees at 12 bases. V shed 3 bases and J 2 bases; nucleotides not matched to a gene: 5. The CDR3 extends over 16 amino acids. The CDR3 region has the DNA TGTGCCAGCAGTTTTACTAGCGGGGGGTATGCCTACGAGCAGTACTTC. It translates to CASSFTSGGYAYEQYF.

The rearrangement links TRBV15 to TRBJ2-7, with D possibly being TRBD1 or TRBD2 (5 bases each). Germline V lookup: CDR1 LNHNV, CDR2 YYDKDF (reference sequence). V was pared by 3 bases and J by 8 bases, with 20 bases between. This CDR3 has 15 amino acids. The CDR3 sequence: CATSSITVGGLKQYF. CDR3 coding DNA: TGTGCCACCAGCAGTATTACAGTTGGGGGATTGAAGCAGTACTTC.

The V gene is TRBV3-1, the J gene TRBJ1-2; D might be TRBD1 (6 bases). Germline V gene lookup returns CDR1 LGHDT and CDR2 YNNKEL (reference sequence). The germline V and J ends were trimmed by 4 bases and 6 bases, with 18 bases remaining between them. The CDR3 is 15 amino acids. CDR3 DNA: TGTGCCAGCAGCCTAACTACAACAGGGACCAATGGCTACACCTTC. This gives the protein CASSLTTTGTNGYTF.

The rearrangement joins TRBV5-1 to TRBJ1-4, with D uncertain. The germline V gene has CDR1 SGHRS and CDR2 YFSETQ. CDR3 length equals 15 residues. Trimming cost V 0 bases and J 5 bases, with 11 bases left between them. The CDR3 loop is CASSLDVTGNEKLFF. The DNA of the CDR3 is TGCGCCAGCAGCTTGGACGTGACGGGGAATGAAAAACTGTTTTTT. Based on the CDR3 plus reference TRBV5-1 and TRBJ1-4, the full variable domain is KAGVTQTPRYLIKTRGQQVTLSCSPISGHRSVSWYQQTPGQGLQFLFEYFSETQRNKGNFPGRFSGRQFSNSRSEMNVSTLELGDSALYLCASSLDVTGNEKLFFGSGTQLSVL.

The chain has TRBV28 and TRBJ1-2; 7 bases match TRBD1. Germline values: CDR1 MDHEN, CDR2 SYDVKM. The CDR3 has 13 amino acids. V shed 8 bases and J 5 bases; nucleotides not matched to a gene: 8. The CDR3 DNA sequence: TGTGCCAGCGAGACAGGGTGGGAATATGGCTACACCTTC. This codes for CASETGWEYGYTF.

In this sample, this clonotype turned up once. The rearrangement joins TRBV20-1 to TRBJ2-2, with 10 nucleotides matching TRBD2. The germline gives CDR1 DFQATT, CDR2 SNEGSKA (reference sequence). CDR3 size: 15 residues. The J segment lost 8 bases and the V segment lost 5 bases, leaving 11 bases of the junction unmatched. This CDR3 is CSAPRAGGPEGELFF. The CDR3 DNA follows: TGCAGTGCTCCTCGAGCGGGGGGGCCGGAAGGGGAGCTGTTTTTT.

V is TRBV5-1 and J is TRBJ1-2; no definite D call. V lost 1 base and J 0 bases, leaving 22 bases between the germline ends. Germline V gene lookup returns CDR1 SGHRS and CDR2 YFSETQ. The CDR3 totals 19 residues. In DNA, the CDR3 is TGCGCCAGCAGCTTGAGCGGCCTTTTTGGAGGGAATACTAACTATGGCTACACCTTC. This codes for CASSLSGLFGGNTNYGYTF.

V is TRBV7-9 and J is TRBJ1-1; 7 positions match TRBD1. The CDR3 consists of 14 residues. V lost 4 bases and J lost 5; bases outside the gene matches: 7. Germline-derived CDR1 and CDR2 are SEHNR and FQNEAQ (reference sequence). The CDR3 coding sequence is TGTGCCAGCAGCTCCCAGACAGGGTGGACTGAAGCTTTCTTT. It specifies CASSSQTGWTEAFF.

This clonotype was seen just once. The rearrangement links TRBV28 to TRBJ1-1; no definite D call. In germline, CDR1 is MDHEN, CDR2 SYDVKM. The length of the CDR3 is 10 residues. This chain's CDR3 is CSTSNTEAFF. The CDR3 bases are TGTTCGACCTCAAACACTGAAGCTTTCTTT.

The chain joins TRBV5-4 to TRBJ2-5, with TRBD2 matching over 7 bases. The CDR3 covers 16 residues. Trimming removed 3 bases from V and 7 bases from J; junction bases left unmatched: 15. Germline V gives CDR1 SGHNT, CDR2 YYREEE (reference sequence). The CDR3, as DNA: TGTGCCAGCAGCTCGATAACGGGGGGACGGGGAGGGACCCAGTACTTC. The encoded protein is CASSSITGGRGGTQYF. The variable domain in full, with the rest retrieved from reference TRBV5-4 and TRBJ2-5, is ETGVTQSPTHLIKTRGQQVTLRCSSQSGHNTVSWYQQALGQGPQFIFQYYREEENGRGNFPPRFSGLQFPNYSSELNVNALELDDSALYLCASSSITGGRGGTQYFGPGTRLLVL.

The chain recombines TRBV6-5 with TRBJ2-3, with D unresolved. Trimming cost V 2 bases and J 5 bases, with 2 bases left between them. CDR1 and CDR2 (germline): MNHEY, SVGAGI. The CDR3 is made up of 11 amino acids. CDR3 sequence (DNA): TGTGCCAGCAGTTACCTAGATACGCAGTATTTT. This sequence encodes CASSYLDTQYF.

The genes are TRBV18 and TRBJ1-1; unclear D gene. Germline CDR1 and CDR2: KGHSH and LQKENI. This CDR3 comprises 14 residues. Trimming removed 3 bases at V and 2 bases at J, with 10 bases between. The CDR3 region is CASSPSGRNTEAFF. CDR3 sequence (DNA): TGTGCCAGCTCACCTTCCGGCAGAAACACTGAAGCTTTCTTT.

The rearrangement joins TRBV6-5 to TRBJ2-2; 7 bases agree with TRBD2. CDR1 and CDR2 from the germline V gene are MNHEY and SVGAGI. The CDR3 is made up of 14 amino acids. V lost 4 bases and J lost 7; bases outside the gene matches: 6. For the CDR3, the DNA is TGTGCCAGCAGTTGGGGAGGGGCCGGCGGGGAGCTGTTTTTT. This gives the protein CASSWGGAGGELFF.

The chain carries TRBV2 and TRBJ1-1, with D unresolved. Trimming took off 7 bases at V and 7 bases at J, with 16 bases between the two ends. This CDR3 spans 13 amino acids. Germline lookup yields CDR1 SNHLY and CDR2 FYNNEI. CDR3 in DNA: TGTGCCAGCATGAAGGACGGATTAATTGAAGCTTTCTTT. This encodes CASMKDGLIEAFF.

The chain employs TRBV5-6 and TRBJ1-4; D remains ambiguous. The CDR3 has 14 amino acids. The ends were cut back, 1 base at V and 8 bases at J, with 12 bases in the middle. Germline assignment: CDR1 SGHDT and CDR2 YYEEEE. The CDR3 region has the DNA TGTGCCAGCAGCTTGTATAGGGCCTACGAAAAACTGTTTTTT. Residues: CASSLYRAYEKLFF.

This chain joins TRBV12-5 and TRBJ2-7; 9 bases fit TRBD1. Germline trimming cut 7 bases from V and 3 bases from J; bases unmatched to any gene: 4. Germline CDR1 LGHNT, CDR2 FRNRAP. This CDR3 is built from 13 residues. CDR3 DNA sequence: TGTGCTAGTGAAAGGGACAGGGTCTACGAGCAGTACTTC. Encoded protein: CASERDRVYEQYF.